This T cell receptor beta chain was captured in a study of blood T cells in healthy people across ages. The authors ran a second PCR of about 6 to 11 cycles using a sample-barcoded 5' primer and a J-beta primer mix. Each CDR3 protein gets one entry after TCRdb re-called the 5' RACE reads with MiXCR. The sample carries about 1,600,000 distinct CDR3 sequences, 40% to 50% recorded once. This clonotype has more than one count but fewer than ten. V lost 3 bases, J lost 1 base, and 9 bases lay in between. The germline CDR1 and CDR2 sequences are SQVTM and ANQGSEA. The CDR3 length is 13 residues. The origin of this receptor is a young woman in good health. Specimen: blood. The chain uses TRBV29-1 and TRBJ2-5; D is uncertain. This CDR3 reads CSVEGRAQETQYF. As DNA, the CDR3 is TGCAGCGTTGAGGGCCGGGCCCAAGAGACCCAGTACTTC.